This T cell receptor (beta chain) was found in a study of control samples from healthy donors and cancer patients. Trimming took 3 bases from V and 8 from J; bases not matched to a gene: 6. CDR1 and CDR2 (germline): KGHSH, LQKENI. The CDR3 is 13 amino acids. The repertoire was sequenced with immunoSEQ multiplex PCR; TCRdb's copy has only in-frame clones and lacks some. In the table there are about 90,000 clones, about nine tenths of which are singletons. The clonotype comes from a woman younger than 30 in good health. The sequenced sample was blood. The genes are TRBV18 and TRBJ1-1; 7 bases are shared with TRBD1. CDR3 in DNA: TGTGCCAGCTCACCTTATGGGACAGCAGAAGCTTTCTTT. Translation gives CASSPYGTAEAFF. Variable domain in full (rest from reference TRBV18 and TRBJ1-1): NAGVMQNPRHLVRRRGQEARLRCSPMKGHSHVYWYRQLPEEGLKFMVYLQKENIIDESGMPKERFSAEFPKEGPSILRIQQVVRGDSAAYFCASSPYGTAEAFFGQGTRLTVV.